Listed here are 32 T cell receptor beta chains from one sample, sequenced in a study of blood T cell repertoires in COVID-19. Assay used: immunoSEQ multiplex PCR; TCRdb lists only in-frame clones, some missing. Of a few hundred thousand clones listed, around 84% are singletons. Sequencing used peripheral blood. These receptors were taken from a human donor in a cohort sampled during active COVID-19.

The V call is TRBV2, the J call TRBJ2-3, with D perhaps TRBD2 (7 bases). This CDR3 region has 15 residues. Germline loops: CDR1 SNHLY, CDR2 FYNNEI. Trimming shortened V by 8 bases and J by 1 base, and 16 bases separated the two germline ends. The CDR3 nucleotides read TGTGCCAGCGGGGGGGGCGTAGGACGCACAGATACGCAGTATTTT. Its translation is CASGGGVGRTDTQYF.

The J gene is TRBJ1-2, the V gene TRBV27; tentative D call: TRBD1 (6 bases). Germline V gives CDR1 MNHEY, CDR2 SMNVEV (reference sequence). Trimming took off 8 bases at V and 3 bases at J, with 25 bases between the two ends. The CDR3 loop spans 17 amino acids. The CDR3, as DNA: TGTGCCAGCGCCCCAGGGGCGGCAACCCCAAGGTACTATGGCTACACCTTC. Translation: CASAPGAATPRYYGYTF.

J is TRBJ2-3 and V is TRBV5-1; 8 bases are shared with TRBD1. V shed 4 bases, J shed 2 bases, and the junction held 3 bases outside the gene matches. The CDR3 totals 14 residues. Germline V gives CDR1 SGHRS, CDR2 YFSETQ. The CDR3 DNA is TGCGCCAGCAGCCCGGGACAGGCCACAGATACGCAGTATTTT. This codes for CASSPGQATDTQYF.

V usage is TRBV6-5 and J usage is TRBJ1-6; perhaps TRBD1 as D (5 bases). V was shortened by 2 bases and J by 8 bases, with 10 bases between the two germline ends. The length of the CDR3 is 14 residues. Germline-derived CDR1 and CDR2 are MNHEY and SVGAGI. The CDR3 nucleotides are TGTGCCAGCAGTTACAGGCAGGGCCATTCACCCCTCCACTTT. Translated, it gives CASSYRQGHSPLHF.

This clone turned up a few times. V usage is TRBV10-3 and J usage is TRBJ1-1, with D perhaps TRBD1 (6 bases). This CDR3 has 13 residues. Germline loops: CDR1 ENHRY, CDR2 SYGVKD. V lost 0 bases and J 10 bases, leaving 12 bases between the germline ends. CDR3 residues: CAISESSVGGAFF. The DNA of the CDR3 is TGTGCCATCAGTGAGTCGAGCGTAGGGGGAGCTTTCTTT.

V gene TRBV5-4 combines with J gene TRBJ1-6; TRBD1 matches at 8 bases. Germline V gene sequence: CDR1 SGHNT, CDR2 YYREEE (reference sequence). The CDR3 consists of 15 residues. V lost 2 bases, J lost 7 bases, and 5 bases stayed unmatched. The CDR3 DNA reads TGTGCCAGCAGCTTTGACAGGGGTGGAAATTCACCCCTCCACTTT. Translation gives CASSFDRGGNSPLHF.

V is TRBV28 and J is TRBJ2-7, with 10 bases matching TRBD1. Germline lookup yields CDR1 MDHEN and CDR2 SYDVKM. The length of the CDR3 is 13 residues. J was trimmed by 4 bases and V by 5 bases; bases with no gene match: 2. DNA for the CDR3: TGTGCCAGCAGTCGGGACAGGGGTTACGAGCAGTACTTC. Its translation is CASSRDRGYEQYF.

The V gene is TRBV5-6, the J gene TRBJ1-1, with D possibly being TRBD1 (5 bases). The CDR3 covers 14 residues. CDR1 is SGHDT and CDR2 is YYEEEE in the germline V gene. Trimming took 6 bases from V and 5 from J, leaving 17 bases between them. The DNA of the CDR3 is TGTGCCAGCAAATTCGGCACCGGGGGGACTGAAGCTTTCTTT. Translation: CASKFGTGGTEAFF.

This sequence joins TRBV5-4 and TRBJ2-3; 7 bases agree with TRBD2. This CDR3 has 15 amino acids. V lost 0 bases to trimming and J lost 1 base; unmatched junction nucleotides: 2. Per germline, CDR1 SGHNT and CDR2 YYREEE (reference sequence). CDR3 protein: CASSLASGGTDTQYF. The CDR3 region has the DNA TGTGCCAGCAGCTTGGCTAGCGGCGGCACAGATACGCAGTATTTT.

This clone has a single count. V gene TRBV24-1 combines with J gene TRBJ2-7, with TRBD2 matching 10 bases. Germline V lookup: CDR1 KGHDR, CDR2 SFDVKD. Trimming at V came to 5 bases and at J to 7 bases, leaving 19 bases not matched to a gene. The CDR3 totals 18 residues. This chain's CDR3 is CATSGTSEGLAGVREQYF. The CDR3 DNA reads as TGTGCCACCAGTGGTACCTCTGAGGGGCTAGCGGGAGTACGGGAGCAGTACTTC.

This clone was recorded only once. The genes are TRBV2 and TRBJ1-4; D call uncertain. Between the trimmed V and J ends, which lost 1 base and 0 bases, there was a span of 15 bases. Germline loops: CDR1 SNHLY, CDR2 FYNNEI. The CDR3 covers 18 residues. The CDR3 coding sequence is TGTGCCAGCAGTGAAGGGAGGGTGTGGGGAGCAACTAATGAAAAACTGTTTTTT. Translated: CASSEGRVWGATNEKLFF.

The gene calls are TRBV12-3 or TRBV12-4 and TRBJ2-7; D is undetermined. V lost 3 bases and J 1 base, leaving 7 bases between the germline ends. The CDR3 consists of 13 residues. For the CDR3, the DNA is TGTGCCAGCAGTTTGTTGCGGTCCTACGAGCAGTACTTC. Encoded protein: CASSLLRSYEQYF.

This chain joins TRBV5-1 and TRBJ2-3; TRBD1 matches 8 bases. With 6 bases clipped from V and 1 base from J, the junction kept 1 base outside the gene matches. The CDR3 length is 13 residues. Germline loops: CDR1 SGHRS, CDR2 YFSETQ. CDR3 sequence reads: CASMTGGTDTQYF. The CDR3 DNA reads TGCGCCAGCATGACAGGGGGCACAGATACGCAGTATTTT.

The chain couples TRBV4-1 to TRBJ1-2; D unclear. This CDR3 has 14 residues. Germline CDR1 MGHRA, CDR2 YSYEKL. Trimming took off 6 bases at V and 6 bases at J, with 17 bases between the two ends. The DNA for the CDR3 is TGCGCCAGCAGTCCAGGATACCCACTCCATGGCTACACCTTC. Encoded protein: CASSPGYPLHGYTF.

The chain employs TRBV7-2 and TRBJ2-4, with a weak D call TRBD1 (7 bases). The CDR3 is 15 amino acids. The germline V gene has CDR1 SGHTA and CDR2 FQGNSA. Between the trimmed V and J ends, which lost 5 bases and 9 bases, there was a span of 20 bases. The CDR3 region has the DNA TGTGCCAGCAGCCCAGGAGGGGGCAGGGTGGCCATTCAGTACTTC. It codes for CASSPGGGRVAIQYF.

The CDR3 loop is CAWSVYSGNEQFF. For the CDR3, the DNA is TGTGCCTGGAGTGTCTATTCAGGTAATGAGCAGTTCTTC. The genes are TRBV30 and TRBJ2-1; D uncertain. The CDR3 consists of 13 residues. From germline, CDR1 is GTSNPN and CDR2 SVGIG (reference sequence). V was trimmed by 0 bases and J by 7 bases, leaving 10 bases between them.

The chain couples TRBV2 to TRBJ1-4; tentative D call: TRBD1 (6 bases). Trimming left V 1 base short and J 0 bases short, with 6 bases between. Germline V gene sequence: CDR1 SNHLY, CDR2 FYNNEI. The CDR3 sequence is 15 residues long. The CDR3 is CASSEDRATNEKLFF. Written as DNA, the CDR3 is TGTGCCAGCAGTGAAGACAGGGCAACTAATGAAAAACTGTTTTTT.

V gene TRBV29-1 combines with J gene TRBJ2-3, with 7 bases identical to TRBD2. The CDR3 has 15 amino acids. CDR1 is SQVTM, CDR2 ANQGSEA, per germline. V was clipped by 4 bases and J by 6 bases; unmatched bases: 13. The CDR3 region is CSVGGAGTHSDTQYF. CDR3 bases: TGCAGCGTTGGGGGAGCGGGAACACACAGTGATACGCAGTATTTT.

The gene calls are TRBV19 and TRBJ2-5; TRBD1 matches at 8 bases. The CDR3 runs 15 residues. Germline trimming cut 4 bases from V and 1 base from J; bases unmatched to any gene: 5. Germline CDR1 is LNHDA and CDR2 is SQIVND (reference sequence). CDR3 in DNA: TGTGCCAGTAGTACCCAGGGACAGGTCCAAGAGACCCAGTACTTC. Translating it yields CASSTQGQVQETQYF.

The chain carries TRBV29-1 and TRBJ2-7; 8 positions match TRBD2. Per the germline V gene, CDR1 is SQVTM and CDR2 is ANQGSEA. This CDR3 has 15 amino acids. The V and J ends lost 3 bases and 2 bases, in that order; junction bases with no gene match: 9. Here the CDR3 DNA reads TGCAGCGTTGAGGGCACCGAAGCGGGAGCCTACGAGCAGTACTTC. Translating it yields CSVEGTEAGAYEQYF.

The chain uses TRBV6-4 and TRBJ2-7; 14 bases align to TRBD2. Germline CDR1 reads MRHNA; CDR2 reads SNTAGT. The CDR3 length is 22 residues. V trimming: 0 bases; J trimming: 3 bases; junction bases outside the gene matches: 19. The CDR3 DNA is TGTGCCAGCAGTGACTCGAGGAAGGGGACCGGGACTAGCGGGAGAACCCTCTACGAGCAGTACTTC. This gives the protein CASSDSRKGTGTSGRTLYEQYF.

This clone was detected many times. The rearrangement links TRBV19 to TRBJ2-1; tentative D call: TRBD2 (6 bases). Per the germline V gene, CDR1 is LNHDA and CDR2 is SQIVND (reference sequence). Trimming pared 1 base from V and 5 bases from J, leaving 12 bases between. The CDR3 length is 15 residues. The CDR3 spells CASSIVRTGDNEQFF. The CDR3 nucleotides read TGTGCCAGTAGTATAGTTCGGACGGGGGACAATGAGCAGTTCTTC.

The rearrangement links TRBV12-3 or TRBV12-4 to TRBJ1-2; D not resolved. The CDR3 loop spans 11 amino acids. The ends were cut back, 4 bases at V and 4 bases at J, with 4 bases in the middle. This CDR3 reads CASSYSYGYTF. Written as DNA, the CDR3 is TGTGCCAGCAGTTACTCCTATGGCTACACCTTC.

The rearrangement joins TRBV27 to TRBJ2-1; TRBD2 agrees at 8 bases. Germline lookup yields CDR1 MNHEY and CDR2 SMNVEV (reference sequence). Germline trimming cut 0 bases from V and 3 bases from J; bases unmatched to any gene: 4. CDR3 length: 16 residues. The CDR3 DNA is TGTGCCAGCAGTTTATCGAAGCGGGGGAACTACAATGAGCAGTTCTTC. Its translation: CASSLSKRGNYNEQFF.

The chain is built from TRBV2 and TRBJ1-5, with D maybe TRBD1 (5 bases). Germline lookup yields CDR1 SNHLY and CDR2 FYNNEI. The V end lost 6 bases, the J end lost 6 bases, and 18 bases lay between the germline ends. The CDR3 extends over 15 amino acids. CDR3 bases: TGTGCCAGCAGGGTCAGGGAGGGGACTAGTCAGCCCCAGCATTTT. Encoded protein: CASRVREGTSQPQHF.

This sequence joins TRBV7-2 and TRBJ2-5; TRBD1 agrees at 8 bases. Germline-derived CDR1 and CDR2 are SGHTA and FQGNSA. Unmatched junction bases numbered 8, after V lost 4 bases and J lost 4 bases. There are 15 residues in the CDR3. The CDR3 region has the DNA TGTGCCAGCAGCTGGGAGACAGGGGTTGGAGAGACCCAGTACTTC. Translating it yields CASSWETGVGETQYF.

As DNA, the CDR3 is TGTGCCAGCAGCCTTGGACAGGGGCCGGGCGAGCAGTACTTC. Translation gives CASSLGQGPGEQYF. The V call is TRBV28, the J call TRBJ2-7, with 9 nucleotides matching TRBD1. After removal of 6 bases from V and 6 bases from J, the junction contained 9 bases not matched to a gene. The CDR3 extends over 14 amino acids. CDR1 is MDHEN and CDR2 is SYDVKM in the germline V gene.

This clone was found once. The J gene is TRBJ1-2, the V gene TRBV19; TRBD1 matches at 8 bases. With V trimmed by 9 bases and J by 3 bases, 6 bases remained unmatched. CDR1 and CDR2 from the germline V gene are LNHDA and SQIVND (reference sequence). The CDR3 consists of 13 residues. The CDR3 sequence is CASRAGGDYGYTF. CDR3 in DNA: TGTGCCAGCCGTGCAGGGGGCGACTATGGCTACACCTTC.

This clone was counted between two and nine times. The V and J genes are TRBV5-1 and TRBJ1-1; the D is unclear. This CDR3 is built from 16 residues. In germline, CDR1 is SGHRS, CDR2 YFSETQ. The V end was cut by 1 base, the J end by 1 base, with 14 bases between. The CDR3 DNA sequence: TGCGCCAGCAGCTTGCGTCCCGCGGTAGAGAACACTGAAGCTTTCTTT. It is translated as CASSLRPAVENTEAFF. Filled out from reference TRBV5-1 and TRBJ1-1, the complete variable domain reads KAGVTQTPRYLIKTRGQQVTLSCSPISGHRSVSWYQQTPGQGLQFLFEYFSETQRNKGNFPGRFSGRQFSNSRSEMNVSTLELGDSALYLCASSLRPAVENTEAFFGQGTRLTVV.

This chain connects TRBV10-2 to TRBJ1-6; 7 bases agree with TRBD1. The length of the CDR3 is 11 residues. Germline trimming cut 1 base from V and 16 bases from J; bases unmatched to any gene: 1. From germline, CDR1 is WSHSY and CDR2 SAAADI. Written as DNA, the CDR3 is TGCGCCAGCAGTGAGTTACAGGGGCTCCACTTT. Amino acid sequence: CASSELQGLHF.

The chain is built from TRBV6-6 and TRBJ2-1; 12 bases line up with TRBD2. This CDR3 has 16 residues. Germline V gene data show CDR1 as MNHNY and CDR2 as SVGAGI (reference sequence). The junction had 5 bases not matched to a gene; V was cut back by 4 bases and J by 4 bases. CDR3 region: CASSWRTSGTYNEQFF. Here the CDR3 DNA reads TGTGCCAGCAGTTGGAGGACTAGCGGGACTTACAATGAGCAGTTCTTC.

The chain recombines TRBV2 with TRBJ2-7; weak D call: TRBD1 (6 bases). Per germline, CDR1 SNHLY and CDR2 FYNNEI. The CDR3 spans 13 residues. Trimming took 8 bases from V and 1 from J, leaving 12 bases between them. The CDR3 region is CASGLDRSYEQYF. The CDR3 DNA is TGTGCCAGCGGATTGGACAGATCCTACGAGCAGTACTTC.